These T cell receptor beta chains were read from a single sample in a study of blood T cell repertoires in COVID-19. The table came from immunoSEQ multiplex PCR; TCRdb's copy has only in-frame clones and leaves some out. The repertoire consists of fewer than 350,000 clones, with approximately 90% occurring once and the leading ten covering less than 5%. Material for sequencing was peripheral blood. The receptor set was obtained from a woman aged 55-75 years with COVID-19, enrolled during active disease. The CDR3 runs from the conserved cysteine through the conserved F or W. Each record gives: clone size, J gene, D gene, V gene, CDR3 protein, CDR3 DNA. D genes are given only for firm matches. Clone size is given for some rows only: seen once, a few or many times, or a class if the clone is expanded.

clone size: .
J gene: TRBJ1-1
D gene: TRBD1
V gene: TRBV5-1
CDR3 protein: CASSFGQGMGTEAFF
CDR3 DNA: TGCGCCAGCAGCTTCGGACAGGGTATGGGCACTGAAGCTTTCTTT

clone size: .
J gene: TRBJ2-5
D gene: TRBD2
V gene: TRBV2
CDR3 protein: CASTFGASGGSGETQYF
CDR3 DNA: TGTGCCAGCACCTTTGGGGCTAGCGGGGGATCGGGAGAGACCCAGTACTTC

clone size: .
J gene: TRBJ2-3
D gene: .
V gene: TRBV12-3/TRBV12-4
CDR3 protein: CASKGPSRRTQYF
CDR3 DNA: TGTGCCAGCAAGGGGCCCAGCCGGCGGACGCAGTATTTT

clone size: many
J gene: TRBJ1-4
D gene: TRBD1
V gene: TRBV2
CDR3 protein: CASSRDRGLEKLFF
CDR3 DNA: TGTGCCAGCAGTCGGGACAGGGGGCTTGAAAAACTGTTTTTT

clone size: .
J gene: TRBJ1-2
D gene: TRBD1
V gene: TRBV9
CDR3 protein: CASSDGQDQLYGYTF
CDR3 DNA: TGTGCCAGCAGCGACGGACAGGACCAACTCTATGGCTACACCTTC

clone size: .
J gene: TRBJ1-2
D gene: TRBD1
V gene: TRBV20-1
CDR3 protein: CSASKGALPGYTF
CDR3 DNA: TGCAGTGCTAGTAAGGGGGCCCTCCCGGGCTACACCTTC

clone size: few
J gene: TRBJ2-7
D gene: TRBD1
V gene: TRBV4-1
CDR3 protein: CASSQILGTGYSYEQYF
CDR3 DNA: TGCGCCAGCAGCCAAATCCTGGGGACAGGTTATTCCTACGAGCAGTACTTC

clone size: .
J gene: TRBJ2-7
D gene: .
V gene: TRBV6-6
CDR3 protein: CASSRDSASYEQYF
CDR3 DNA: TGTGCCAGCAGTCGCGACAGTGCCTCCTACGAGCAGTACTTC

clone size: .
J gene: TRBJ1-1
D gene: .
V gene: TRBV5-1
CDR3 protein: CASSLEGQEGTEAFF
CDR3 DNA: TGCGCCAGCAGCTTGGAAGGGCAGGAGGGGACTGAAGCTTTCTTT

clone size: .
J gene: TRBJ2-2
D gene: TRBD2
V gene: TRBV3-1/TRBV3-2
CDR3 protein: CASSSKRGALSPGELFF
CDR3 DNA: TGTGCCAGCAGCTCGAAGCGGGGGGCTCTCTCTCCCGGGGAGCTGTTTTTT

clone size: .
J gene: TRBJ1-5
D gene: .
V gene: TRBV4-1
CDR3 protein: CASSRLGALDNQPQHF
CDR3 DNA: TGCGCCAGCAGCCGGCTTGGGGCGCTGGACAATCAGCCCCAGCATTTT

clone size: .
J gene: TRBJ2-3
D gene: .
V gene: TRBV7-8
CDR3 protein: CASSHSQVITDTQYF
CDR3 DNA: TGTGCCAGCAGCCATTCTCAGGTGATCACAGATACGCAGTATTTT